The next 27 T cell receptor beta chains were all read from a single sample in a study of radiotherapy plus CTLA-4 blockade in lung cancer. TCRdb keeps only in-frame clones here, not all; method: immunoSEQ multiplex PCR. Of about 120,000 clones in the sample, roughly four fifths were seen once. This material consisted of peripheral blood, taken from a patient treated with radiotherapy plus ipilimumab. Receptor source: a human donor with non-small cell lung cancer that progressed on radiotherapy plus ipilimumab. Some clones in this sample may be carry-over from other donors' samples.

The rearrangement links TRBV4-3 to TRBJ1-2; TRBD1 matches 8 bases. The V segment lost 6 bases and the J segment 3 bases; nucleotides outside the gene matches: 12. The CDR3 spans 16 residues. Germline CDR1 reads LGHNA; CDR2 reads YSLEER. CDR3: CASRMGGQGAYYGYTF. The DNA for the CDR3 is TGCGCCAGCAGGATGGGCGGGCAGGGGGCTTACTATGGCTACACCTTC.

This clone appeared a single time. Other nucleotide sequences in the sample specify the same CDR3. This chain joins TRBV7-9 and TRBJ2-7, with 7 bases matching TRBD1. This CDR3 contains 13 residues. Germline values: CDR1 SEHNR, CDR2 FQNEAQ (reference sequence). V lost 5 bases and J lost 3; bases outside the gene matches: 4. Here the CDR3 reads CASSGQGVYEQYF. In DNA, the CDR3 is TGTGCCAGCAGCGGGCAGGGGGTCTACGAGCAGTACTTC.

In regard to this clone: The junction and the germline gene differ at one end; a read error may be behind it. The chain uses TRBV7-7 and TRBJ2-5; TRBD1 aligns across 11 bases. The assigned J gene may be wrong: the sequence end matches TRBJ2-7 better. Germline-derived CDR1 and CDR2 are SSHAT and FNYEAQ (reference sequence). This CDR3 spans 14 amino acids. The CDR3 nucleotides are TGTGCTAGCAGCCGGGACAGGGGGTCCCTCGAGCAGTACTTC. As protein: CASSRDRGSLEQYF.

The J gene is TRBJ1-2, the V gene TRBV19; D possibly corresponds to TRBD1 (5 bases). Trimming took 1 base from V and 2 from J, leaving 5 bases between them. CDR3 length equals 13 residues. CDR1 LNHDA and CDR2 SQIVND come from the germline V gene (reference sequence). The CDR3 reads CASSIAGNYGYTF. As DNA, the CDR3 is TGTGCCAGTAGTATAGCAGGGAACTATGGCTACACCTTC.

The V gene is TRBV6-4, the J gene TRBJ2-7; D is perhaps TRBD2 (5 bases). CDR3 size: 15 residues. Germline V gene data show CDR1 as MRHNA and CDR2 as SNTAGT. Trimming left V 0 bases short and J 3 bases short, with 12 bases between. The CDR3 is CASSDSGTRGYEQYF. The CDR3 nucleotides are TGTGCCAGCAGTGACTCGGGAACTCGGGGCTACGAGCAGTACTTC.

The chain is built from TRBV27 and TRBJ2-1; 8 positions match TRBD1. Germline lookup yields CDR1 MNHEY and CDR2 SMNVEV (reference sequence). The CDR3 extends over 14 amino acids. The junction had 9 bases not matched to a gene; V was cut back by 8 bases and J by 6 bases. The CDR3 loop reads CASGHGTGPNEQFF. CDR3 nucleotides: TGTGCCAGCGGGCACGGGACAGGCCCCAATGAGCAGTTCTTC.

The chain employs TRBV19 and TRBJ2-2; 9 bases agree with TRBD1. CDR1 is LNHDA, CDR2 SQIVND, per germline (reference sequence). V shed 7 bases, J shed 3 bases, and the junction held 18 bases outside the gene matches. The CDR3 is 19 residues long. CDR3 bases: TGTGCCAGTACCCTACTGGGGACAGGGATTAAACGGGACACCGGGGAGCTGTTTTTT. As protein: CASTLLGTGIKRDTGELFF.

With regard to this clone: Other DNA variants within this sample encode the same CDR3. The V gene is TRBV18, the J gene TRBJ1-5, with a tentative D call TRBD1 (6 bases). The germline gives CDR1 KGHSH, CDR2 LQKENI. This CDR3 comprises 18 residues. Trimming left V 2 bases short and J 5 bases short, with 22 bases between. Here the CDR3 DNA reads TGTGCCAGCTCACCATGGGGGCGGTCCTCAACGTCAGATCAGCCCCAGCATTTT. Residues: CASSPWGRSSTSDQPQHF. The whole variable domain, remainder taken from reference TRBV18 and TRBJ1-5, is NAGVMQNPRHLVRRRGQEARLRCSPMKGHSHVYWYRQLPEEGLKFMVYLQKENIIDESGMPKERFSAEFPKEGPSILRIQQVVRGDSAAYFCASSPWGRSSTSDQPQHFGDGTRLSIL.

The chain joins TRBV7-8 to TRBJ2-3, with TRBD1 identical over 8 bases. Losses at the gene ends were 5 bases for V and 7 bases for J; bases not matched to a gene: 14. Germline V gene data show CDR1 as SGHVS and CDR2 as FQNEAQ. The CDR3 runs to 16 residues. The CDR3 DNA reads TGTGCCAGCAGCCGTAGTGGACAGGGACTTTCATATACGCAGTATTTT. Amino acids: CASSRSGQGLSYTQYF.

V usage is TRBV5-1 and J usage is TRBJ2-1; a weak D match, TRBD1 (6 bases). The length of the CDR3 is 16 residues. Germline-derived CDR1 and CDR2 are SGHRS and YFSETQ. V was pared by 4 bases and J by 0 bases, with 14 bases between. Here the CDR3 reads CASSHQGISSYNEQFF. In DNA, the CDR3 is TGCGCCAGCAGCCACCAGGGGATTAGCTCCTACAATGAGCAGTTCTTC.

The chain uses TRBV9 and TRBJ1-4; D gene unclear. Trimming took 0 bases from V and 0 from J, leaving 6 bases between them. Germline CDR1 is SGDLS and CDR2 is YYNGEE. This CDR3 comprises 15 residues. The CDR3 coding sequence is TGTGCCAGCAGCGTAGGGGTAACAACTAATGAAAAACTGTTTTTT. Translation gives CASSVGVTTNEKLFF. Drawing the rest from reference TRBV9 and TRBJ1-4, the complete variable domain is DSGVTQTPKHLITATGQRVTLRCSPRSGDLSVYWYQQSLDQGLQFLIQYYNGEERAKGNILERFSAQQFPDLHSELNLSSLELGDSALYFCASSVGVTTNEKLFFGSGTQLSVL.

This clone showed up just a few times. The CDR3 loop reads CASSFTGGSGNSPLHF. The CDR3 nucleotides are TGCGCCAGCAGCTTTACAGGGGGCAGTGGTAATTCACCCCTCCACTTT. The chain links TRBV5-1 to TRBJ1-6; 9 nucleotides align to TRBD1. V shed 2 bases, J shed 6 bases, and the junction held 6 bases outside the gene matches. The CDR3 sequence is 16 residues long. Germline CDR1 is SGHRS and CDR2 is YFSETQ.

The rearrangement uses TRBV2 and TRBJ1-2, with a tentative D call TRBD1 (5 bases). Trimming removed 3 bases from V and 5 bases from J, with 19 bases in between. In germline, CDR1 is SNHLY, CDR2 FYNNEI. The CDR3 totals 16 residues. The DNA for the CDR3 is TGTGCCAGCAGTGATTTTTGGTTGAGGGGCGGATATGGCTACACCTTC. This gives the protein CASSDFWLRGGYGYTF.

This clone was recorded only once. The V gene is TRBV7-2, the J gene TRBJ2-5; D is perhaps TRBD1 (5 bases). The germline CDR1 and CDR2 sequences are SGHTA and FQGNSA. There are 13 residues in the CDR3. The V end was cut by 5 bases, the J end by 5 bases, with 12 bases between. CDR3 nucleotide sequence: TGTGCCAGCAGCCAGGGATCTACGGAGACCCAGTACTTC. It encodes CASSQGSTETQYF.

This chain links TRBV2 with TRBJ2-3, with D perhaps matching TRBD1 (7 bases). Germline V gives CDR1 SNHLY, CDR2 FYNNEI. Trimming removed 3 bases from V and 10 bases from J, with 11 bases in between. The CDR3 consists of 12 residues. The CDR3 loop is CASSEEGAPQYF. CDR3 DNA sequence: TGTGCCAGCAGTGAGGAGGGGGCTCCGCAGTATTTT.

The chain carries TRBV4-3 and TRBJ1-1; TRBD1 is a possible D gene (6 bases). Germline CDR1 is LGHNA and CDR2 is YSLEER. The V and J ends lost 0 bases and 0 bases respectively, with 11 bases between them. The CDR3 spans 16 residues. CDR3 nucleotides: TGCGCCAGCAGCCAAGATGGGGGGCCGCTGAACACTGAAGCTTTCTTT. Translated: CASSQDGGPLNTEAFF.

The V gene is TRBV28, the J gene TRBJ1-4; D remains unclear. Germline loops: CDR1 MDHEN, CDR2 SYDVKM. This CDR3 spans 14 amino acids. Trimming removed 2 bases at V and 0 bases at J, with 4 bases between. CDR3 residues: CASSLQTTNEKLFF. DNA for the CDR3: TGTGCCAGCAGTTTACAGACAACTAATGAAAAACTGTTTTTT. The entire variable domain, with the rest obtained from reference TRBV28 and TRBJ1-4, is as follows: DVKVTQSSRYLVKRTGEKVFLECVQDMDHENMFWYRQDPGLGLRLIYFSYDVKMKEKGDIPEGYSVSREKKERFSLILESASTNQTSMYLCASSLQTTNEKLFFGSGTQLSVL.

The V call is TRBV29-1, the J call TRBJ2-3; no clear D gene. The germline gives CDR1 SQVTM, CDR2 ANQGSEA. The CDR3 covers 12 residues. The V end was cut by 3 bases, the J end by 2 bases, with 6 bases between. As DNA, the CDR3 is TGCAGCGTTGATGACAACACAGATACGCAGTATTTT. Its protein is CSVDDNTDTQYF.

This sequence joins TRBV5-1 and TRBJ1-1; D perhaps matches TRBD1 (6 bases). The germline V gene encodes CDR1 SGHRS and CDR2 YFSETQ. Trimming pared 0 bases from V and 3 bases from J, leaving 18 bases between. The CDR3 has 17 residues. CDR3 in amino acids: CASSLARGYAIDTEAFF. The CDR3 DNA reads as TGCGCCAGCAGCTTGGCTAGGGGGTACGCGATAGACACTGAAGCTTTCTTT.

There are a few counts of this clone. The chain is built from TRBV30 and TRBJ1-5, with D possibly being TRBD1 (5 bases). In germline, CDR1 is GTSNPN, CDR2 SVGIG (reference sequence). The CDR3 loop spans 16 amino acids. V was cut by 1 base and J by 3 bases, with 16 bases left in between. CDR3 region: CAWSEALGTINQPQHF. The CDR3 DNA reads TGTGCCTGGAGTGAGGCTCTGGGGACCATCAATCAGCCCCAGCATTTT.

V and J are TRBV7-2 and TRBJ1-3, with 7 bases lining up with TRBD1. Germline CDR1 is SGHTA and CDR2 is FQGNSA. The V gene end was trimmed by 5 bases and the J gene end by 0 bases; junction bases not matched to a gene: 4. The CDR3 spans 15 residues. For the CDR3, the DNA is TGTGCCAGCAGCGCAAACAGGGGCTCTGGAAACACCATATATTTT. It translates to CASSANRGSGNTIYF. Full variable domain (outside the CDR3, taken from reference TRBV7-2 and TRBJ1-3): GAGVSQSPSNKVTEKGKDVELRCDPISGHTALYWYRQSLGQGLEFLIYFQGNSAPDKSGLPSDRFSAERTGGSVSTLTIQRTQQEDSAVYLCASSANRGSGNTIYFGEGSWLTVV.

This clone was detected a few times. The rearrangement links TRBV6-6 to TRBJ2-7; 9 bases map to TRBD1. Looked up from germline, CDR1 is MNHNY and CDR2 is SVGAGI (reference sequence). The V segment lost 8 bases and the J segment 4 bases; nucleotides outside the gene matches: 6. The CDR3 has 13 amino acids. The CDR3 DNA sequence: TGTGCCAGCGCACTCGGGACAGGGTACGAGCAGTACTTC. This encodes CASALGTGYEQYF.

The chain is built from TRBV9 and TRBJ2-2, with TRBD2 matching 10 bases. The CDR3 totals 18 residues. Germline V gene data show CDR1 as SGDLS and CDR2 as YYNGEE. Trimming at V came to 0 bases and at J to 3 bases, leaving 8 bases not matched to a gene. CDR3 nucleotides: TGTGCCAGCAGCGTAGAGGAAATAGCGGGGGGTTACACCGGGGAGCTGTTTTTT. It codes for CASSVEEIAGGYTGELFF.

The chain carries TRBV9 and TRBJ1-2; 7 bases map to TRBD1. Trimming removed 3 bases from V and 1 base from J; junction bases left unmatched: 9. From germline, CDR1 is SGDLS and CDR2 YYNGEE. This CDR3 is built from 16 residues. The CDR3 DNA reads TGTGCCAGCAGCGGGCTCGGACAGGCGCTTAACTATGGCTACACCTTC. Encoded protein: CASSGLGQALNYGYTF.

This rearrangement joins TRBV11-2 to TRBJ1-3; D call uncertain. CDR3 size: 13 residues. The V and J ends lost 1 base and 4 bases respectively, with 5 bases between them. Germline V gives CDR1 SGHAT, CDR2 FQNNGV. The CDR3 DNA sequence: TGTGCCAGCAGCTTAGGCCGAGGAAACACCATATATTTT. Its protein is CASSLGRGNTIYF.

This chain's CDR3 is CASVPSKNTEAFF. As DNA, the CDR3 is TGTGCCAGCGTGCCATCAAAGAACACTGAAGCTTTCTTT. This chain uses TRBV6-5 with TRBJ1-1; D uncertain. Per germline, CDR1 MNHEY and CDR2 SVGAGI. The CDR3 loop spans 13 amino acids. V was trimmed by 8 bases and J by 1 base, leaving 11 bases between them.

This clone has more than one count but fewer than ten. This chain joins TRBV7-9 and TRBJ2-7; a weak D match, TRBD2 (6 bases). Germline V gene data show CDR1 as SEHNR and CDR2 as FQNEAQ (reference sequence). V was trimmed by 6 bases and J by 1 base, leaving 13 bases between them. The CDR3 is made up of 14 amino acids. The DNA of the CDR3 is TGTGCCAGCAGAAAGGAGGGCCCATCCTACGAGCAGTACTTC. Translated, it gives CASRKEGPSYEQYF.